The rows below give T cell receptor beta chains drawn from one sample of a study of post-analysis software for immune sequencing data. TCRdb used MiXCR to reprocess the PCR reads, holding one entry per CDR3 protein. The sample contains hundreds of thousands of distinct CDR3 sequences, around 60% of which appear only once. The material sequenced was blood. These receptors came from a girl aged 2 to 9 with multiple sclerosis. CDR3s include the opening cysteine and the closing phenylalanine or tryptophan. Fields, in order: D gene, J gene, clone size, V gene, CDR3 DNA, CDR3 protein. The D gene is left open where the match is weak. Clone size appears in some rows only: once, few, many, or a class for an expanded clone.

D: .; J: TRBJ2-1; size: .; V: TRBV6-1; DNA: TGTGCCAGCACCTCTCAGGATGGGGGTAGCTCCTACAATGAGCAGTTCTTC; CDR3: CASTSQDGGSSYNEQFF
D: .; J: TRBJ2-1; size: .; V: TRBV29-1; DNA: TGCAGCGTTGAGGGGGGCACAAATGAGCAGTTCTTC; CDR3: CSVEGGTNEQFF
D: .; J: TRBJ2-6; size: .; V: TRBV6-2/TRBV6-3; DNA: TGTGCCAGCAGTTACGTACCTGCTGGGGCCAACGTCCTGACTTTC; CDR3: CASSYVPAGANVLTF
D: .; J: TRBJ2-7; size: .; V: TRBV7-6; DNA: TGTGCCAGCAGCTTAGCATGGAGCTTCGAGCAGTACTTC; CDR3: CASSLAWSFEQYF
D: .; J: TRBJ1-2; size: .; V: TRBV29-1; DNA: TGCAGCGTTGAAGATCGTGGGACCTGGAACGGCTACACCTTC; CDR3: CSVEDRGTWNGYTF
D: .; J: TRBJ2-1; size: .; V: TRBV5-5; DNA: TGTGCCAGCAGCTTAGGATTCGGGACGGACAATGAGCAGTTCTTC; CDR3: CASSLGFGTDNEQFF
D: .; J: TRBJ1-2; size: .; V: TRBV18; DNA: TGTGCCAGCTCACCACCTATGGGAGGCTACACCTTC; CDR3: CASSPPMGGYTF
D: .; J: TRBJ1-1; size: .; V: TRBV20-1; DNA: TGCAGTGCCCCCGGGGGGGCGATGAACACTGAAGCTTTCTTT; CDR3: CSAPGGAMNTEAFF
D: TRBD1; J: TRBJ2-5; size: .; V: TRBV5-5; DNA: TGTGCCAGCAGACCACGGACAGGGCCCGGGGGGACCCAGTACTTC; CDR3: CASRPRTGPGGTQYF
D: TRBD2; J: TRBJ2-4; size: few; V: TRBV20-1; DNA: TGCAGTGCTGTCTGGGGGGGAGGCGGAAACATTCAGTACTTC; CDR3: CSAVWGGGGNIQYF
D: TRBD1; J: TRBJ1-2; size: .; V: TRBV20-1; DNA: TGCAGTGCTACTCTCCCACAGGGGACCTATGGCTACACCTTC; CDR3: CSATLPQGTYGYTF
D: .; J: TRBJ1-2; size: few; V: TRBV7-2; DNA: TGTGCCAGCAGCTCCTCAGGAACGGCTAACTATGGCTACACCTTC; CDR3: CASSSSGTANYGYTF
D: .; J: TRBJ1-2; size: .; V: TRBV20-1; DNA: TGCAGTGCTTATTCAGGGGTCGCTAAATACACCTTC; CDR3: CSAYSGVAKYTF
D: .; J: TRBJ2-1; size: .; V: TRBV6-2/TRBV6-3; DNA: TGTGCCAGCAGTAGACAGCCTAAGAGCTCCTACAATGAACAGTTCTTC; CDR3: CASSRQPKSSYNEQFF
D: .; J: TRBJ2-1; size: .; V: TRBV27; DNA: TGTGCCAGCAGTTTATCGTGGGAGGAGTACAATGAGCAGTTCTTC; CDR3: CASSLSWEEYNEQFF
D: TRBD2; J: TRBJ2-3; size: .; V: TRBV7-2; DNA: TGTGCCAGCAGCCGGGTAGCGGGAGATGGAGATACGCAGTATTTT; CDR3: CASSRVAGDGDTQYF
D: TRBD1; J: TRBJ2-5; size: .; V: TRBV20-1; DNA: TGCAGTGCTAGGGAAACCAGACAGGGGGAGACCCAGTACTTC; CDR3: CSARETRQGETQYF
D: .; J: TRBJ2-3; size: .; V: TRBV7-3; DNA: TGTGCCAGCAGCTATGGACAGCTTAGCACAGATACGCGGTATTTT; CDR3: CASSYGQLSTDTRYF
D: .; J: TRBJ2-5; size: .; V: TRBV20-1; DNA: TGCAGTGCTAGTGGTCTAGCGGAGAGGGGGGAGACCCAGTACTTC; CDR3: CSASGLAERGETQYF
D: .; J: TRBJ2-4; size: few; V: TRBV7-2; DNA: TGTGCCAGCAGCTTCCTAGACATTCAGTACTTC; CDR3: CASSFLDIQYF
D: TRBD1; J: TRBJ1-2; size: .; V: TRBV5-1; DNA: TGCGCCAGCAGCCGCCCCGAGCCAACAGGGGCACTTAACTATGGCTACACCTTC; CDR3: CASSRPEPTGALNYGYTF
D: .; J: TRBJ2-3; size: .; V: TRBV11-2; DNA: TGTGCCAGCAGCTTAGAATTTCTGGACTGGACAGATACGCAGTATTTT; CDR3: CASSLEFLDWTDTQYF
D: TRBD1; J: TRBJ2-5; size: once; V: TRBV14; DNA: TGTGCCAGCAGCCAATCAAGGACAGGGGCGAAGAATGAGCAGTACTTC; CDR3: CASSQSRTGAKNEQYF
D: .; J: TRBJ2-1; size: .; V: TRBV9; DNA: TGTGCCAGCAGCGCCGGGACACCTCTTACCCACAATGAGCAGTTCTTC; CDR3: CASSAGTPLTHNEQFF
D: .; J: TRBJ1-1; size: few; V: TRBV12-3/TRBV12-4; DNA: TGTGCCAGCAGTTTTCAAGGTACTGAAGCTTTCTTT; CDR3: CASSFQGTEAFF
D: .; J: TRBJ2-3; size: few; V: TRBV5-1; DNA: TGCGCCAGCAGCTCCTCCGGGGTCGCCTTCCGGACAGATACGCAGTATTTT; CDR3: CASSSSGVAFRTDTQYF
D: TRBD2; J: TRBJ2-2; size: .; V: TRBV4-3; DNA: TGCGCCAGCAGCCAGGGGGGGTGGGCGTCGAACACCGGGGAGCTGTTTTTT; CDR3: CASSQGGWASNTGELFF
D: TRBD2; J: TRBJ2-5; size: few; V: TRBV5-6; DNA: TGTGCCAGCAGCTCCTTAGCGGGGGGCGTTTCAGAGACCCAGTACTTC; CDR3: CASSSLAGGVSETQYF
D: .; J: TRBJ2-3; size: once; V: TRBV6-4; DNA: TGTGCCAGCAGTGACCCTGAAGTTACGCAGTATTTT; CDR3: CASSDPEVTQYF
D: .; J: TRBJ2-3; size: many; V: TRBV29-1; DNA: TGCAGCGAGACGGGGGTCTCTAGCACAGATACGCAGTATTTT; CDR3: CSETGVSSTDTQYF
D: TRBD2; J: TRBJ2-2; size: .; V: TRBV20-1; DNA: TGCAGTGCTCCCCTAGCGGAGAACACCGGGGAGCTGTTTTTT; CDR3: CSAPLAENTGELFF
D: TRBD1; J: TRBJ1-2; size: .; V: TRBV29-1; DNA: TGCAGCGTTAGCATCCTACTGGGACAGGGGGCGCGCGGCTACACCTTC; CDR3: CSVSILLGQGARGYTF
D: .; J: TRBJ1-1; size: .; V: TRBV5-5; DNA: TGTGCCAGCAGCTTGGCGGTGGTGAACACTGAAGCTTTCTTT; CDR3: CASSLAVVNTEAFF
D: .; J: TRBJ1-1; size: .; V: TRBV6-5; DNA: TGTGCCAGCAAAAGACGGGAGCAGGTTGAAGCTTTCTTT; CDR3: CASKRREQVEAFF
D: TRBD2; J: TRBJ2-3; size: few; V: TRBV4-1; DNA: TGCGCCAGCAGCCAAGTTAGCTCGGCTACTAAGCGGGAGGGCCGTCATACGCAGTATTTT; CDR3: CASSQVSSATKREGRHTQYF
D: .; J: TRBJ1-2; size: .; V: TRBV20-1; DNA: TGCAGTGCTAGAGATACAGGAGACTATGGCTACACCTTC; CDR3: CSARDTGDYGYTF
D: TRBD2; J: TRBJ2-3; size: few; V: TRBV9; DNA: TGTGCCAGCTCCCTCTTCCAACTAGCGATGGCAGATACGCAGTATTTT; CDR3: CASSLFQLAMADTQYF
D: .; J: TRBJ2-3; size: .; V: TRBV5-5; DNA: TGTGCCAGCAGCTTGTATCCGGGGCGTAGCACAGATACGCAGTATTTT; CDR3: CASSLYPGRSTDTQYF
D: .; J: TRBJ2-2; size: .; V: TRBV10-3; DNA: TGTGCCATCAGTGGACAGCCAGGCGGGGAGCTGTTTTTT; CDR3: CAISGQPGGELFF
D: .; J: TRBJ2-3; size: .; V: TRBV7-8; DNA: TGTGCCAGCTCACCCCCTCAAACTTCCCGGATCACAGATACGCAGTATTTT; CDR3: CASSPPQTSRITDTQYF
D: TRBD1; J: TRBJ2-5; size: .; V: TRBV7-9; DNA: TGTGCCAGCAGCTCCACGACAGGGGGCGCGCGGGAGACCCAGTACTTC; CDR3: CASSSTTGGARETQYF
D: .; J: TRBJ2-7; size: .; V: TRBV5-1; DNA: TGCGCCAGCAGCTTGGCAGGAACCCCGAGCTCCTACGAGCAGTACTTC; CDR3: CASSLAGTPSSYEQYF
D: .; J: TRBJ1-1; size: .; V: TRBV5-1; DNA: TGCGCCAGCAGATTCCGCGCCGGGACAAATGGGACTGAAGCTTTCTTT; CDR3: CASRFRAGTNGTEAFF
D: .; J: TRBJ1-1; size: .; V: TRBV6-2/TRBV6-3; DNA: TGTGCCAGCGCGGATACCACTGAAGCTTTCTTT; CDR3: CASADTTEAFF
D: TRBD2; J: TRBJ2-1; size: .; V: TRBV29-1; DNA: TGCAGCTACCCAGCGGGAGGGCCGGTAGTAAATGAGCAGTTCTTC; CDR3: CSYPAGGPVVNEQFF
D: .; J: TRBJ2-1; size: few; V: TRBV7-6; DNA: TGTGCCAGCAGCTTAGCGACACTCGGCCATGAGCAGTTCTTC; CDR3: CASSLATLGHEQFF
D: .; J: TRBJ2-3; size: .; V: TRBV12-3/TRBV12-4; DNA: TGTGCCGGCAGTTTAGCGTCAGATACGCAGTATTTT; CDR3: CAGSLASDTQYF
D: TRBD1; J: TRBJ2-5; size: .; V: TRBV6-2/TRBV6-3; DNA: TGTGCCAGCAGCGAGAACAGGGGTCCCCAAGAGACCCAGTACTTC; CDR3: CASSENRGPQETQYF
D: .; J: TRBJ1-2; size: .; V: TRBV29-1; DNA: TGCAGCGTTGTAGCTTCCGGGGGCGGCTATGGCTACACCTTC; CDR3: CSVVASGGGYGYTF
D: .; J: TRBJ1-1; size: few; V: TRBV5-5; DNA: TGTGCCAGCAGCTTGTTCGGGGGCGAGGAGACTGAAGCTTTCTTT; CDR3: CASSLFGGEETEAFF
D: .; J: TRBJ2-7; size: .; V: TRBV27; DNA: TGTGCCACCGAAAATAGGGGCATAAGCTCCTACGAGCAGTACTTC; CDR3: CATENRGISSYEQYF
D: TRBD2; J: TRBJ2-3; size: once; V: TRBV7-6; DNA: TGTGCCAGCAGCTTACGTAGCGGGAGGTCTAGCACAGATACGCAGTATTTT; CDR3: CASSLRSGRSSTDTQYF
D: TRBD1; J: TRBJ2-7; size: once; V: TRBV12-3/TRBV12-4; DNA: TGTGCCAGCAGTTTCCTTGGGTCGGGACAGGGTTTTTCCTACGAGCAGTACTTC; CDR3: CASSFLGSGQGFSYEQYF
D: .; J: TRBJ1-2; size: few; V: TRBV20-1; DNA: TGCAGTGCTAGAGATCCCGCTTCGGGCTATGGCTACACCTTC; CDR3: CSARDPASGYGYTF
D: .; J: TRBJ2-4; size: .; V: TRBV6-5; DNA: TGTGCCAGCAGTTACGGGAGGGCCAAAAACATTCAGTACTTC; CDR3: CASSYGRAKNIQYF
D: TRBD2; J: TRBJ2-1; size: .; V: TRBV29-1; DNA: TGCAGCGTTGACTTTACTAGCGGGAGAGGGGATGAGCAGTTCTTC; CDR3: CSVDFTSGRGDEQFF
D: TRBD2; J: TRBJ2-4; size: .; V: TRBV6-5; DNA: TGTGCCAGCAGGGAGTCCGGGACTAGTCCCCTCATTCAGTACTTC; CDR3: CASRESGTSPLIQYF
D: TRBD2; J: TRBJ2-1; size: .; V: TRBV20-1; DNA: TGCAGTGTGTTGACTAGCGGGGTCGGTAATGAGCAGTTCTTC; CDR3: CSVLTSGVGNEQFF
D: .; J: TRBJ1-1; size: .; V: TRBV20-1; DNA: TGCAGTGCTAGAGATCCACAAGGGGTCGGTGGAGCTTTCTTT; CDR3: CSARDPQGVGGAFF
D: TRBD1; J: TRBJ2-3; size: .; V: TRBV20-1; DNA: TGCAGTGCTAGAGATATACCGGGACAGGGTTTTACGCAGTATTTT; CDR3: CSARDIPGQGFTQYF